The rows below give T cell receptor beta chains drawn from one sample of a study of blood T cells in healthy people across ages. TCRdb redid the calling of the 5' RACE reads with MiXCR, one entry per CDR3 protein. The data show about 1 million distinct CDR3 sequences, 45% seen once. Sequenced: blood. All receptors derive from a woman in her sixties in good health. Each CDR3 is given with its conserved first and last residue. The order of the fields is V gene, J gene, clone size, D gene, CDR3 protein, CDR3 DNA. D genes are given only for firm matches. Size tells how often a clone was seen (once, few, many) or the class of an expanded clone, and some rows leave it out.

>TRBV7-2|TRBJ2-1|-|TRBD2
CASSPIAGGTYNEQFF
TGTGCCAGCAGCCCGATAGCGGGAGGGACCTACAATGAGCAGTTCTTC
>TRBV15|TRBJ1-4|-|-
CATSRARATNEKLFF
TGTGCCACCAGCAGAGCTCGGGCAACTAATGAAAAACTGTTTTTT
>TRBV25-1|TRBJ2-5|-|-
CASSARTDHYEQYF
TGTGCCAGCAGTGCAAGGACGGACCACTATGAGCAGTACTTC
>TRBV3-1|TRBJ2-3|-|TRBD2
CASSPRTSGDTQYF
TGTGCCAGCAGCCCCCGGACTAGTGGAGATACGCAGTATTTT
>TRBV29-1|TRBJ1-5|-|TRBD1
CSVGTGVGNQPQHF
TGCAGCGTTGGGACAGGCGTGGGCAATCAGCCCCAGCATTTT
>TRBV5-1|TRBJ2-3|-|-
CASSLAGGWNTQYF
TGCGCCAGCAGCTTGGCAGGAGGGTGGAATACGCAGTATTTT
>TRBV29-1|TRBJ1-2|-|-
CSGIQNSYGYTF
TGCAGCGGGATACAAAACTCCTATGGCTACACCTTC
>TRBV5-1|TRBJ2-3|many|-
CASISDPGTDTQYF
TGCGCCAGCATCTCTGATCCGGGCACAGATACGCAGTATTTT
>TRBV20-1|TRBJ2-1|few|-
CSARAGLDENEQFF
TGCAGTGCTAGAGCGGGCCTAGATGAGAATGAGCAGTTCTTC
>TRBV27|TRBJ2-5|once|TRBD2
CASSSTVVGGIQETEYF
TGTGCCAGCAGCTCAACGGTAGTGGGGGGGATCCAAGAGACCGAGTACTTC
>TRBV4-2|TRBJ2-1|-|-
CASSQGDRTYEQFF
TGTGCCAGCAGCCAAGGTGACAGGACCTACGAGCAGTTCTTC
>TRBV9|TRBJ2-4|-|TRBD2
CASGHSGDRPGGIQYF
TGTGCCAGCGGGCACTCGGGCGATCGACCCGGGGGGATTCAGTACTTC
>TRBV4-2|TRBJ2-7|-|TRBD2
CASSQARWTSGSEQYF
TGTGCCAGCAGCCAAGCGCGGTGGACTAGCGGGAGTGAGCAGTACTTC
>TRBV2|TRBJ2-5|-|TRBD2
CASSGVAGGGETQYF
TGTGCCAGCAGTGGTGTAGCGGGAGGCGGAGAGACCCAGTACTTC
>TRBV5-1|TRBJ1-4|-|TRBD1
CASSLSGTATNEKLFF
TGCGCCAGCAGCCTTTCCGGGACAGCAACTAATGAAAAACTGTTTTTT
>TRBV20-1|TRBJ2-7|-|-
CSADRDSLSYEQYF
TGCAGTGCTGACCGGGACTCCCTCTCCTACGAGCAGTACTTC
>TRBV20-1|TRBJ2-1|few|-
CSATGPSYNEQFF
TGCAGTGCGACCGGGCCCTCTTACAATGAGCAGTTCTTC